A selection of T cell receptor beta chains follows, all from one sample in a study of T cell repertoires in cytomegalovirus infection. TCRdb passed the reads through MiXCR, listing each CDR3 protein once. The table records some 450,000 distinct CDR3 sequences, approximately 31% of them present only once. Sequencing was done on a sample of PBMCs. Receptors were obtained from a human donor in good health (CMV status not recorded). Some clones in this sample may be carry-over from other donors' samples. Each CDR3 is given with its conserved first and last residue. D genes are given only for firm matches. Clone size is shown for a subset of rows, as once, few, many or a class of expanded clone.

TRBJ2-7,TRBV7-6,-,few,TGTGCCAGCAGCTTAGCACGGAACTACGAGCAGTACTTC,CASSLARNYEQYF
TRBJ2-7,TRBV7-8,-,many,TGTGCCAGCAGCTTCGGGGGGCGGGGCTTTCCCTACGAGCAGTACTTC,CASSFGGRGFPYEQYF
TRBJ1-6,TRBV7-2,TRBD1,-,TGTGCCAGCAGCTTAAGCCGACAGGGGCCCTTTCACTTT,CASSLSRQGPFHF
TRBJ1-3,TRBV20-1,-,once,TGCAGTGCTAGAGATCCGGGCACTCGGAGCTCTGGAAACACCATATATTTT,CSARDPGTRSSGNTIYF
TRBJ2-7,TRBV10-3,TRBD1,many,TGTGCCATCATGGGAAGCCAGGGGGCGAATCACGAGCAGTACTTC,CAIMGSQGANHEQYF
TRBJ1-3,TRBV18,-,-,TGTGCCAGCTCACCACCGGCAGCAAATGGAAACACCATATATTTT,CASSPPAANGNTIYF
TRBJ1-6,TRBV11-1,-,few,TGTGCCAGCAGCCGAGGGGCACAGAATTCACCCCTCCACTTT,CASSRGAQNSPLHF
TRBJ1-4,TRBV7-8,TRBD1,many,TGTGCCAGCAGCCCCAGGACAGGGGGGAATAATGAAAAACTGTTTTTT,CASSPRTGGNNEKLFF
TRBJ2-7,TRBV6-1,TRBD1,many,TGTGCCAGCAGTGAAAGGGGGACAGGGAGCAACGAGCAGTACTTC,CASSERGTGSNEQYF
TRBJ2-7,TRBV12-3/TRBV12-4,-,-,TGTGCCAGCACCCTCGGGAACTACGAGCAGTACTTC,CASTLGNYEQYF
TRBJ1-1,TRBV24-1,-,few,TGTGCCACCCGGACTGAAGCTTTCTTT,CATRTEAFF
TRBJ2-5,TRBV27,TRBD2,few,TGTGCCAGCAGTTCACTAGCGGGGGGGCAGAGGCGCCCTAAAGAGACCCAGTACTTC,CASSSLAGGQRRPKETQYF
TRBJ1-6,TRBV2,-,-,TGTGCCAGCAGTGAATCAGGAGGGGGAAATAATTCACCCCTCCACTTT,CASSESGGGNNSPLHF
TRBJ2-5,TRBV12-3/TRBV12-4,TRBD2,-,TGTGCCAGCAAAACCTCTGGGACTATCCAAGAGACCCAGTACTTC,CASKTSGTIQETQYF
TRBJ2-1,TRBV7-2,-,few,TGTGCCAGCAGCCCCAGCTCCGGGCCAAGCTACAATGAGCAGTTCTTC,CASSPSSGPSYNEQFF
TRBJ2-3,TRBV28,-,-,TGTGCCACCAGAAAAAGTATAGATACGCAGTATTTT,CATRKSIDTQYF
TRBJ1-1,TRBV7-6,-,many,TGTGCCAGCAGCCCTACCGGGGGCGGGGTGGTCACTGAAGCTTTCTTT,CASSPTGGGVVTEAFF
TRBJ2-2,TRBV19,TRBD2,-,TGTGCCAGTAGGCCGTGGGGTAGCGGGGGATTGAACACCGGGGAGCTGTTTTTT,CASRPWGSGGLNTGELFF
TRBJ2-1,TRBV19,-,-,TGTGCCAGTAGTATAGGGTACAATGAGGAGTTCTTC,CASSIGYNEEFF
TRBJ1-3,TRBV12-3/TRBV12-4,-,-,TGTGCCAGCAGTTCCCAGGGAGGGGGTACCATATATTTT,CASSSQGGGTIYF
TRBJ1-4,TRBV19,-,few,TGTGCCAGTAGTATAGGAGGGCCTGCAACTAATGAAAAACTGTTTTTT,CASSIGGPATNEKLFF
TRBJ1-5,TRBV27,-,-,TGTGCCAGCAGTTCCCGACGGACCAATCAGCCCCAGCATTTT,CASSSRRTNQPQHF
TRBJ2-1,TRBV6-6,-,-,TGTGCCAGCAGTTACGGAGTGGGAGACGGGCTGGGGTCCTACAATGAGCAGTTCTTC,CASSYGVGDGLGSYNEQFF
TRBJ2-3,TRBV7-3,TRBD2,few,TGTGCCAGCAGCTTAGCGGGGGGATTCATAGATACGCAGTATTTT,CASSLAGGFIDTQYF
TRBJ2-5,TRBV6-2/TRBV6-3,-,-,TGTGCCAGCAGTTCAACGGGGGACAAACAAGAGACCCAGTACTTC,CASSSTGDKQETQYF
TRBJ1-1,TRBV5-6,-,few,TGTGCCAGCAGCTTTGCAGGGGCAGGGACTGAAGCTTTCTTT,CASSFAGAGTEAFF
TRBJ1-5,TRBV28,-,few,TGTGCCAGCAGTTCCACCCGGGATAGGCCCCAGCATTTT,CASSSTRDRPQHF
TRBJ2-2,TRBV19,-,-,TGTGCCATTCAAGACCCTCCGGGACCGCTACTTACCGGGGAGCTGCTTTTT,CAIQDPPGPLLTGELLF